This T cell receptor beta chain appears in the sequencing data of a study of identical twins. V shed 0 bases and J shed 2 bases, with 11 bases lying between them. The CDR3 length is 16 residues. Germline V lookup: CDR1 MNHNS, CDR2 SASEGT. For this clonotype: What it binds is not known.

MiXCR was run by TCRdb on the 5' RACE reads, yielding one entry per CDR3 protein. This repertoire shows 700,000 to 950,000 distinct CDR3 sequences, 12% found once; its top ten account for around 1.5%. Overall study results and limits: Zero-insertion findings could be partly confounded by invariant cells (MAIT and iNKT cells). Whereas memory repertoires showed no such difference, abundant cord blood beta clonotypes carried fewer insertions. Less excess twin sharing appeared in beta out-of-frame sequences.

The data were also submitted as part of a second study, on yellow fever vaccine responses in identical twins.

The TCR was taken from a woman between 18 and 30 years old in good health. V gene TRBV6-1 combines with J gene TRBJ2-1; D may be TRBD2 (6 bases). Sequencing used PBMCs. The CDR3 nucleotides are TGTGCCAGCAGTGAAGCGGGGGGAGTCCCCTACAATGAGCAGTTCTTC. It is translated as CASSEAGGVPYNEQFF.